This T cell receptor beta chain was captured by sequencing in a study of PD-1 blockade in classical Hodgkin lymphoma (dated by TCRdb to 2018 to 2020). About the study as a whole: Nivolumab dosing was 3 mg/kg intravenously every 2 weeks, continuing until either disease progression or unacceptable toxicity. The study used CyTOF and TCR beta sequencing to define a peripheral blood immune signature of response to PD-1 blockade in classical Hodgkin lymphoma.

Points the paper makes about the study in general: Baseline TCR diversity was reported to be lower in newly diagnosed patients than in healthy donors and to be lower still in relapsed/refractory patients. Only a single clinical trial cohort was studied, and what caused the repertoire differences, possibly disease activity or prior therapy, remained undefined. By C4D1, a significant rise was seen in CD4+ TCR diversity but not in CD8+ TCR diversity (p=0.0027 vs p=0.16), and the rise was most apparent among complete responders (p=0.02). Lower diversity was seen in patients whose nivolumab began less than 1 year after ASCT, and these patients were left out of later analyses so that immune reconstitution would not confound the results. Baseline diversity similar to that of newly diagnosed patients was observed in trial patients achieving complete response, whereas significantly lower diversity was observed in partial responders and progressors.

Of note for this clone: This clone's antigen is unknown. No much larger clonotype is one base removed from it; base qualities were not supplied.

V gives up 0 bases and J gives up 4 bases, and the segment between their germline ends measures 10 bases. From its cysteine to its phenylalanine, the CDR3 spans 14 amino acids. The entry retains the CDR3 DNA only, 42 bases that are in frame from base 1. As encoded in the germline V gene, CDR1 is SGHRS while CDR2 is YFSETQ. The meaning of the sample's time point label: cycle 1 day 1 (C1D1), immediately before nivolumab initiation. All trial patients had relapsed after autologous stem cell transplantation, with cohorts A, B and C differing in prior brentuximab vedotin exposure. The trial cohort comprised 60 or so patients with relapsed/refractory classical Hodgkin lymphoma whose best overall responses were complete response, partial response or progressive disease. Trial patients were treated with single-agent nivolumab in the multi-cohort phase II CheckMate 205 trial. An independent review committee assessed best overall response using the 2007 International Working Group response criteria. Trial PBMCs were collected immediately before nivolumab initiation (C1D1) and during therapy at cycle 2 day 1 and cycle 4 day 1. Peripheral blood was collected in 8 mL Vacutainer Cell Preparation Tubes, from which PBMCs were isolated by centrifugation and then cryopreserved.

Genomic DNA was isolated using the Qiagen DNeasy kit from unsorted PBMCs as well as from negatively selected CD4+ and CD8+ fractions. TCR beta CDR3 regions were subjected to amplification by immunoSEQ multiplex PCR with primers that anneal to V and J segments. A synthetic immune receptor repertoire was used to minimize amplification bias, and any remaining bias was removed computationally after sequencing. The authors' analysis ran thus. Repertoire diversity was quantified as the Shannon entropy index using custom Python scripts. The unsorted, CD4+ and CD8+ repertoires were each analyzed separately, with the exception of combined analyses, where CD4+ and CD8+ sequences were merged in silico. Clonal expansion was defined as a frequency increase of at least 2-fold after treatment compared with C1D1, and clones undetected at baseline were assigned a pseudocount of 0.5. Clones with 0 or 1 copy at C1D1 were defined as singleton clones, while clones with 2 or more copies were defined as non-singleton clones. Clones expanded in unsorted samples were assigned a CD4+, CD8+ or unknown annotation through matching of protein sequences in sorted samples from the same patient. Wilcoxon tests on paired samples were used to test diversity changes from C1D1 to C4D1. TCRdb took this table from immuneACCESS and kept in-frame rearrangements with V and J called. Such tables lack part of the clones; where checked against another copy, unresolved V genes explain under half of the gap, and the rest is unexplained. V and J calls and clone size are copied from that table; D and trimming were computed from the DNA. In this sample the table shows tens of thousands of clones, around 80% of which occur a single time. The leading ten clones occupy roughly 13% of the sample.

The sequence was collected from a human donor with classical Hodgkin lymphoma. The specimen comprised peripheral blood mononuclear cells (PBMCs), sampled at baseline. The rearranged chain carries TRBV5-1 and TRBJ1-1; no confident D gene assignment can be made. The nucleotide sequence reads TGCGCCAGCAGCTTGGCCGGTATGGGCACTGAAGCTTTCTTT. This translates into CASSLAGMGTEAFF.